This TCR beta chain was profiled in a study of T-cell memory formation after mild COVID-19. This clonotype came up a few times. TCRdb itself ran the 5' RACE reads through MiXCR, one entry per CDR3 protein. This table has hundreds of thousands of distinct CDR3 sequences, more than 15% appearing once. V lost 2 bases and J lost 4, with 7 bases in between. Per germline, CDR1 SGHRS and CDR2 YFSETQ. The CDR3 is made up of 13 amino acids. Material for sequencing was PBMCs or a T cell subset sorted from them (not recorded which). The source of this sequence is a man younger than 30 who had mild COVID-19 (a few samples of this study predate the infection). Cell type and time point are not known. This sequence joins TRBV5-1 and TRBJ1-3; no definite D call. CDR3 amino acids: CASSFAGGNTIYF. The CDR3 nucleotides are TGCGCCAGCAGCTTCGCAGGAGGAAACACCATATATTTT.